The 23 T cell receptor beta chains below come from one sample, sequenced in a study of regulatory T cells in long-lasting Graves disease. Time point: newly diagnosed GD, antithyroid drugs for less than 3 months. The TCR library used RNA extracted from PBMCs. Construction of the TCR beta libraries employed iRepertoire HTBI primers in conjunction with Arm-PCR of CDR3 regions. TCRdb called the multiplex PCR reads again in MiXCR, with one record for every CDR3 protein. The data hold hundreds of thousands of distinct CDR3 sequences, with about 16% observed a single time. The sample was peripheral blood mononuclear cells (PBMCs), taken at new diagnosis, from a patient treated with antithyroid drugs. These receptors came from a female donor with Graves disease.

Ten or more counts support this clonotype. This chain links TRBV12-3 or TRBV12-4 with TRBJ1-1; D unresolved. The CDR3 covers 13 residues. Trimming removed 0 bases from V and 4 bases from J, with 6 bases in between. CDR3 sequence: CASSLALVTEAFF. CDR3 in DNA: TGTGCCAGCAGTTTAGCGCTTGTCACTGAAGCTTTCTTT.

This clonotype was seen only a few times. The chain combines TRBV3-1 with TRBJ2-2; unclear D gene. V shed 1 base and J shed 4 bases, with 7 bases lying between them. Germline V CDR1 and CDR2: LGHDT, YNNKEL (reference sequence). This CDR3 comprises 14 residues. CDR3 bases: TGTGCCAGCAGCCAAGGGACCCGCACCGGGGAGCTGTTTTTT. It codes for CASSQGTRTGELFF.

This sequence joins TRBV20-1 and TRBJ2-1, with 12 bases identical to TRBD2. This CDR3 contains 17 residues. V lost 0 bases to trimming and J lost 8 bases; unmatched junction nucleotides: 11. Per the germline V gene, CDR1 is DFQATT and CDR2 is SNEGSKA (reference sequence). The CDR3 nucleotides are TGCAGTGCTAGAGATCTGGTACTAGCGGGAGGTGGGGATGAGCAGTTCTTC. As protein: CSARDLVLAGGGDEQFF.

As concerns this clonotype: This may stem from a read error, because a much larger clone lies one nucleotide away. This chain uses TRBV6-2 or TRBV6-3 with TRBJ2-5; D possibly corresponds to TRBD2 (5 bases). The germline CDR1 and CDR2 sequences are MNHEY and SVGEGT. Trimming stripped 6 bases from V and 11 bases from J, with 22 bases between. The CDR3 contains 14 residues. The CDR3 DNA sequence: TGTGCCAGCAGGGACTCTATCTCCTACAATGAGCAGTACTTC. Amino acids: CASRDSISYNEQYF.

This clonotype was seen many times. The V call is TRBV6-1, the J call TRBJ1-4; D not resolved. The CDR3 extends over 13 amino acids. Germline CDR1 MNHNS, CDR2 SASEGT. The V gene lost 8 bases and the J gene lost 0 bases, with 7 bases spanning the gap. CDR3 residues: CASLRATNEKLFF. As DNA, the CDR3 is TGTGCCAGCTTAAGGGCAACTAATGAAAAACTGTTTTTT.

This chain connects TRBV12-3 or TRBV12-4 to TRBJ2-1, with a possible D match to TRBD2 (6 bases). This CDR3 spans 14 amino acids. V was clipped by 5 bases and J by 1 base, with 9 bases between them. In DNA form, the CDR3 reads TGTGCCAGCAGTGTTGCGGGATCCTACAATGAGCAGTTCTTC. This sequence encodes CASSVAGSYNEQFF.

This clonotype came up a few times. V usage is TRBV20-1 and J usage is TRBJ1-4; 9 bases fit TRBD1. The V segment lost 0 bases and the J segment 4 bases; nucleotides outside the gene matches: 6. The CDR3 covers 16 residues. The germline V gene encodes CDR1 DFQATT and CDR2 SNEGSKA (reference sequence). The CDR3 loop is CSARDPGTGINEKLFF. The CDR3 nucleotides are TGCAGTGCTAGAGACCCCGGGACAGGGATTAATGAAAAACTGTTTTTT.

The sample holds a few counts of this clonotype. The chain combines TRBV2 with TRBJ1-2; possibly TRBD1 for D (6 bases). CDR1 and CDR2 from the germline V gene are SNHLY and FYNNEI. The CDR3 is 16 amino acids. The V end lost 7 bases, the J end lost 2 bases, and 20 bases lay between the germline ends. DNA of the CDR3: TGTGCCAGCAAAACGGAGGGGGGACGAACGAACTATGGCTACACCTTC. Protein: CASKTEGGRTNYGYTF. Supplemented by reference TRBV2 and TRBJ1-2, the full variable domain reads EPEVTQTPSHQVTQMGQEVILRCVPISNHLYFYWYRQILGQKVEFLVSFYNNEISEKSEIFDDQFSVERPDGSNFTLKIRSTKLEDSAMYFCASKTEGGRTNYGYTFGSGTRLTVV.

About this clonotype itself: The junction differs from germline at one of its ends, possibly a read error. The genes are TRBV6-1 and TRBJ2-1; no clear D gene. Germline V CDR1 and CDR2: MNHNS, SASEGT. The length of the CDR3 is 13 residues. The CDR3 DNA follows: TGCGCCAGCAGCCTTACCGTTTTGAATGAGCAGTTCTTC. This translates into CASSLTVLNEQFF.

This clonotype was recorded many times. The V and J genes are TRBV12-3 or TRBV12-4 and TRBJ2-1; TRBD1 matches 9 bases. There are 21 residues in the CDR3. V lost 3 bases and J lost 7; bases outside the gene matches: 25. The CDR3 sequence: CASSFTFVDGGQGEGGNEQFF. The DNA of the CDR3 is TGTGCCAGCAGTTTTACTTTCGTGGACGGGGGACAGGGCGAAGGGGGAAATGAGCAGTTCTTC.

This sequence joins TRBV2 and TRBJ1-1, with 10 nucleotides matching TRBD1. From germline, CDR1 is SNHLY and CDR2 FYNNEI. The CDR3 covers 15 residues. V was clipped by 6 bases and J by 4 bases; unmatched bases: 8. The CDR3 sequence is CASSQTGGSGTEAFF. In DNA, the CDR3 is TGTGCCAGCAGCCAGACAGGGGGCTCGGGCACTGAAGCTTTCTTT.

This clonotype was seen repeatedly, ten times or more. The gene calls are TRBV24-1 and TRBJ1-2; 8 nucleotides align to TRBD1. The length of the CDR3 is 14 residues. J was trimmed by 6 bases and V by 4 bases; bases with no gene match: 6. In germline, CDR1 is KGHDR, CDR2 SFDVKD. As DNA, the CDR3 is TGTGCCACCAGTGACTCGGACAGGGACCATGGCTACACCTTC. It codes for CATSDSDRDHGYTF.

This clonotype appeared many times. The V call is TRBV14, the J call TRBJ2-3; no firm D call. Trimming removed 0 bases at V and 3 bases at J, with 4 bases between. The CDR3 covers 13 residues. CDR1 is SGHDN, CDR2 FVKESK, per germline. The CDR3 reads CASSQDLTDTQYF. Here the CDR3 DNA reads TGTGCCAGCAGCCAAGATCTAACAGATACGCAGTATTTT.

This clonotype showed up many times. V gene TRBV12-3 or TRBV12-4 combines with J gene TRBJ2-7; 7 bases are a match to TRBD1. The V segment lost 6 bases and the J segment 4 bases; nucleotides outside the gene matches: 15. The CDR3 totals 16 residues. The CDR3 loop is CASSLVGAGGRYEQYF. CDR3 nucleotide sequence: TGTGCCAGCAGCCTGGTCGGGGCAGGGGGTAGATACGAGCAGTACTTC.

This clonotype was seen at least ten times. The genes are TRBV27 and TRBJ1-5, with unresolved D. CDR1 is MNHEY and CDR2 is SMNVEV in the germline V gene (reference sequence). V lost 8 bases to trimming and J lost 6 bases, with 17 bases between them. The CDR3 contains 14 residues. The CDR3, as DNA: TGTGCCAGCTCGTTAGCGGTGGCGGGTCAGCCCCAGCATTTT. Encoded protein: CASSLAVAGQPQHF.

This clonotype was detected a few times. Since a much larger clone is just one base distant, this may be a read error. The chain has TRBV12-3 or TRBV12-4 and TRBJ1-1; tentatively, D is TRBD1 (5 bases). There are 15 residues in the CDR3. The ends were cut back, 3 bases at V and 4 bases at J, with 15 bases in the middle. The CDR3 DNA follows: TGTGCCAGCAGTTTTGTCGACAGTTTGAGCACTGAAGCTTTCTTT. It is translated as CASSFVDSLSTEAFF.

This clonotype was seen many times. The chain combines TRBV5-1 with TRBJ1-3; 7 bases map to TRBD1. Germline V gives CDR1 SGHRS, CDR2 YFSETQ. The CDR3 has 16 residues. The trim removed 4 bases at V and 1 base at J, leaving 8 bases unmatched. CDR3 DNA: TGCGCCAGCAGCATCGGACAGGTCGCGTCTGGAAACACCATATATTTT. Translating gives CASSIGQVASGNTIYF.

This clonotype has at least ten counts. The rearrangement uses TRBV20-1 and TRBJ1-5; the D is unclear. This CDR3 has 12 amino acids. Germline values: CDR1 DFQATT, CDR2 SNEGSKA (reference sequence). V gave up 4 bases and J gave up 7 bases, with 11 bases separating them. Here the CDR3 reads CSATDLGQPQHF. DNA of the CDR3: TGCAGTGCTACCGACTTGGGACAGCCCCAGCATTTT.

As to this clonotype: A clone one base away is much larger, so this may be a read error. The chain combines TRBV3-1 with TRBJ1-2; D may be TRBD1 (6 bases). V was cut by 4 bases and J by 6 bases, with 21 bases left in between. This CDR3 has 16 amino acids. Germline CDR1 LGHDT, CDR2 YNNKEL (reference sequence). CDR3 in amino acids: CASSPSGQRGTHGYTF. The DNA of the CDR3 is TGTGCCAGCAGCCCCTCTGGACAGAGGGGTACCCATGGCTACACCTTC.

About this clonotype: It differs at one base from a far larger clone, so likely a read error. This chain links TRBV7-2 with TRBJ2-5, with 8 bases matching TRBD1. The germline V gene encodes CDR1 SGHTA and CDR2 FQGNSA. The CDR3 loop spans 15 amino acids. CDR3 nucleotides: TGTGCCTGCAGCCTCACAGGGGGAGGCCAAGAGACCCAGTACTTC. Residues: CACSLTGGGQETQYF.

The sample holds a few counts of this clonotype. The V gene is TRBV6-1, the J gene TRBJ1-3, with unresolved D. This CDR3 has 14 amino acids. V lost 6 bases, J lost 4 bases, and 13 bases lay in between. From germline, CDR1 is MNHNS and CDR2 SASEGT. The CDR3, as DNA: TGTGCCAGCAGACACCCTGAGGCAGGAAACACCATATATTTT. Translated: CASRHPEAGNTIYF.

This CDR3 is CATSEQNQGAGNEKLFF. The CDR3, as DNA: TGTGCCACCAGCGAACAGAACCAGGGGGCTGGTAATGAAAAACTGTTTTTT. The chain employs TRBV15 and TRBJ1-4; 8 bases map to TRBD1. This CDR3 region has 17 residues. Germline V gene sequence: CDR1 LNHNV, CDR2 YYDKDF (reference sequence). J gave up 4 bases and V 5 bases, and 12 bases lay outside the gene matches.

On this clonotype itself: A much larger clone lies one base from this, so it may be a read error. The DNA of the CDR3 is TGTGCCAGCAGCCAAGTTCCCGCAGGGCCTAAACCGTTTTTT. Protein: CASSQVPAGPKPFF. V gene TRBV3-1 combines with J gene TRBJ1-4; D may be TRBD1 (5 bases). The CDR3 extends over 14 amino acids. The germline gives CDR1 LGHDT, CDR2 YNNKEL (reference sequence). Supplemented by reference TRBV3-1 and TRBJ1-4, the full variable domain reads DTAVSQTPKYLVTQMGNDKSIKCEQNLGHDTMYWYKQDSKKFLKIMFSYNNKELIINETVPNRFSPKSPDKAHLNLHINSLELGDSAVYFCASSQVPAGPKPFFGSGTQLSVL.